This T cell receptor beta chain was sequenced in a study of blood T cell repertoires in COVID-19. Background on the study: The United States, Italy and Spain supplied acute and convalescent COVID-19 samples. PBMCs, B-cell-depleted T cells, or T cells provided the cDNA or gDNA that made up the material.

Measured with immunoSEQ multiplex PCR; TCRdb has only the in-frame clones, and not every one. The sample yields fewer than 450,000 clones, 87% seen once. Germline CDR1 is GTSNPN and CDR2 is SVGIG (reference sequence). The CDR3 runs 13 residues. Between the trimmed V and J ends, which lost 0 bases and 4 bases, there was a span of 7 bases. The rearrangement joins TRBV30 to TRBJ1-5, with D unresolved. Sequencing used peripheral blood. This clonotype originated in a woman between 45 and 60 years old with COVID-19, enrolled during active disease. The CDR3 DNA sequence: TGTGCCTGGAGTGTACCGGGGAATCAGCCCCAGCATTTT. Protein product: CAWSVPGNQPQHF.